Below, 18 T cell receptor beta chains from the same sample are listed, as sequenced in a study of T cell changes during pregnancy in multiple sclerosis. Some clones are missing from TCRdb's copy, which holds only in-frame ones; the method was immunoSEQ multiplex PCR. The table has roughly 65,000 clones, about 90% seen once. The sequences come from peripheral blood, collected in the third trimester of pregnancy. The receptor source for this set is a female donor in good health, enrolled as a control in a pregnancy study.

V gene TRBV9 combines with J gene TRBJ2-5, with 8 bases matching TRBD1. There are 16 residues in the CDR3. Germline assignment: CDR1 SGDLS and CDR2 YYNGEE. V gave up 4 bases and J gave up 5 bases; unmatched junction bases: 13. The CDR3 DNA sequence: TGTGCCAGCAGCTCCCCCCGCAGGGGGCGCGTGGAGACCCAGTACTTC. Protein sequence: CASSSPRRGRVETQYF.

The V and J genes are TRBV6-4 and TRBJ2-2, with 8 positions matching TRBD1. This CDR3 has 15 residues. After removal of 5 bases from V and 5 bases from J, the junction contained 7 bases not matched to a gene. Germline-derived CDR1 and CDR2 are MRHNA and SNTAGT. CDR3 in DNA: TGTGCCAGCAGTAAGGGACAGGACGGGACCGGGGAGCTGTTTTTT. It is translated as CASSKGQDGTGELFF.

In nucleotides, the CDR3 is TGTGCCAGTAGTGCTTCTATGAACACTGAAGCTTTCTTT. This encodes CASSASMNTEAFF. The rearrangement uses TRBV19 and TRBJ1-1; D gene unclear. Germline loops: CDR1 LNHDA, CDR2 SQIVND (reference sequence). This CDR3 is built from 13 residues. V was trimmed by 5 bases and J by 0 bases, leaving 7 bases between them.

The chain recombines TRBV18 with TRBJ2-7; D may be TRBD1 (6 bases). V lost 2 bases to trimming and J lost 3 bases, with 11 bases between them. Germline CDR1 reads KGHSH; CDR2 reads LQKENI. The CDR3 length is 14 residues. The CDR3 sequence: CASSPGQGNYEQYF. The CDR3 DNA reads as TGTGCCAGCTCACCAGGGCAGGGGAACTACGAGCAGTACTTC.

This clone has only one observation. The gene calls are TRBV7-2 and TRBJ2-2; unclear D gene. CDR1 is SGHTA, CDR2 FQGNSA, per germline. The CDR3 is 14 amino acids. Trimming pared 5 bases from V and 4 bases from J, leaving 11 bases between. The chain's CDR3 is CASSPPAVTGELFF. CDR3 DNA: TGTGCCAGCAGCCCACCTGCGGTCACCGGGGAGCTGTTTTTT.

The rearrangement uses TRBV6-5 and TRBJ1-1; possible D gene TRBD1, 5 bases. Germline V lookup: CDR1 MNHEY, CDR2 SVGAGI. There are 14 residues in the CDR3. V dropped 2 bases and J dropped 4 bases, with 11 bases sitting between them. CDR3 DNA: TGTGCCAGCAGTTACGGGACTTTCGGCACTGAAGCTTTCTTT. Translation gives CASSYGTFGTEAFF.

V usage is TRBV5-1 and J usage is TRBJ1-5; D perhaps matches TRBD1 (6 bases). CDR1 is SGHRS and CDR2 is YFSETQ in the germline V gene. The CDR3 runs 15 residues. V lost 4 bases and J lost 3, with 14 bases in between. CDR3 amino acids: CASSRTDPVNQPQHF. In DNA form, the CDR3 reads TGCGCCAGCAGCAGGACAGACCCTGTCAATCAGCCCCAGCATTTT.

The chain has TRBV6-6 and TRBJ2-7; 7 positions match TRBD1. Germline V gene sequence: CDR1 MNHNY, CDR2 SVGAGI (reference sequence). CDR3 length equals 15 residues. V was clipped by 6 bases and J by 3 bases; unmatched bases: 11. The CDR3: CASSPGPTGFYEQYF. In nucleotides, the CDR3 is TGTGCCAGCAGCCCGGGACCGACAGGGTTCTACGAGCAGTACTTC.

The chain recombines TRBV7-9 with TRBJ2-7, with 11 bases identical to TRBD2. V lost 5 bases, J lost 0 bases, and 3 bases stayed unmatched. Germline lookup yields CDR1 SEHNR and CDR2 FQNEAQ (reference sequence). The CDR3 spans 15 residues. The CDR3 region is CASSTGTSGSYEQYF. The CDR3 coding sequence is TGTGCCAGCAGCACAGGGACTAGCGGCTCCTACGAGCAGTACTTC.

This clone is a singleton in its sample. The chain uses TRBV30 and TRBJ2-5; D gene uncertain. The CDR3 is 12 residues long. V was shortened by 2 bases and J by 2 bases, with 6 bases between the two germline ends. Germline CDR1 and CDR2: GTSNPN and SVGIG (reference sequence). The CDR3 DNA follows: TGTGCCTGGAGTTCCCCGCAAGAGACCCAGTACTTC. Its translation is CAWSSPQETQYF.

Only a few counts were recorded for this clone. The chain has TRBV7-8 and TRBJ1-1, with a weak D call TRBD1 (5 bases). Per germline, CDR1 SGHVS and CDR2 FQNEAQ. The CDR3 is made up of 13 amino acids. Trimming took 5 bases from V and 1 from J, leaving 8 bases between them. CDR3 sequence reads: CASSPQANTEAFF. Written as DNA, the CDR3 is TGTGCCAGCAGCCCACAGGCGAACACTGAAGCTTTCTTT.

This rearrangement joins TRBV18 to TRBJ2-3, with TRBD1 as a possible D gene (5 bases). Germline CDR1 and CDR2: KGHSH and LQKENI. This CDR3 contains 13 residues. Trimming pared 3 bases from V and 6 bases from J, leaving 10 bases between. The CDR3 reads CASSPRKGDTQYF. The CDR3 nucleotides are TGTGCCAGCTCACCTCGGAAGGGGGATACGCAGTATTTT.

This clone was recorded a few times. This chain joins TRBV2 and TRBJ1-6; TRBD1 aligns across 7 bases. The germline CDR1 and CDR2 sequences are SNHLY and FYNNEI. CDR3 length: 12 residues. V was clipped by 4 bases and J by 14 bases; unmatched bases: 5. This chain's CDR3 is CASSVNRGSLHF. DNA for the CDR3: TGTGCCAGCAGTGTCAACAGGGGCTCCCTCCACTTT.

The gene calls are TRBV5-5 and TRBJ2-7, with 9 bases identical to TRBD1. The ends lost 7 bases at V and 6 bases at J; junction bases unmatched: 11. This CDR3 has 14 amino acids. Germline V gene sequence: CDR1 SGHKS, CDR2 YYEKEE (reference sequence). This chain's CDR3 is CASFPQDRGGEQYF. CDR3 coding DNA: TGTGCCAGCTTCCCCCAGGACAGGGGCGGCGAGCAGTACTTC.

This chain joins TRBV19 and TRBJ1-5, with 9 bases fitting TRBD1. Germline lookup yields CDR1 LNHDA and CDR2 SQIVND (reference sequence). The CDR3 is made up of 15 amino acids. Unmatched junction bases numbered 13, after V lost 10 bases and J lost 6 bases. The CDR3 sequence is CATTMQQGAGQPQHF. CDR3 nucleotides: TGTGCCACCACGATGCAACAGGGGGCAGGTCAGCCCCAGCATTTT.

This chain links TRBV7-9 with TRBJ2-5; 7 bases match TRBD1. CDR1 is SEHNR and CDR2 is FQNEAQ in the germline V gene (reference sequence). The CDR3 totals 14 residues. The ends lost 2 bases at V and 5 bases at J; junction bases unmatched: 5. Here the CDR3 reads CASSLRDSVETQYF. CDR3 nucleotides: TGTGCCAGCAGCTTAAGGGACAGTGTGGAGACCCAGTACTTC.

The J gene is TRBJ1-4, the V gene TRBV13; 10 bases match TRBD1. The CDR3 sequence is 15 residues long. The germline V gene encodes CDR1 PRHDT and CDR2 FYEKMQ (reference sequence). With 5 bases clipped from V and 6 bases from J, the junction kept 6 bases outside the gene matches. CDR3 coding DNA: TGTGCCAGCAGCCCCACCGGGACAGGGGATGAAAAACTGTTTTTT. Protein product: CASSPTGTGDEKLFF.

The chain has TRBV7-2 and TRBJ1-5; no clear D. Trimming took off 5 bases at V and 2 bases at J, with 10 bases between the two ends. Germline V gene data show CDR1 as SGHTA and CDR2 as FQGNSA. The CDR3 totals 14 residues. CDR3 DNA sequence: TGTGCCAGCAGCCCTGTCGGTCGCAATCAGCCCCAGCATTTT. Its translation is CASSPVGRNQPQHF.